These T cell receptor beta chains were read from a single sample in a study of spatial heterogeneity in lung cancer. TCRdb re-analysed the 5' RACE reads in MiXCR, keeping a single row per CDR3 protein. The table has tens of thousands of distinct CDR3 sequences, more than 6.5% seen once. The sample in question was PBMCs, obtained at surgery. The receptors originated from a male donor with early-stage non-small cell lung cancer. The CDR3 runs from the conserved cysteine through the conserved F or W.

v_gene: TRBV20-1
CDR3aa: CSARMFEGWEQFF

v_gene: TRBV4-1
CDR3aa: CASSQENVQTYEQYF

v_gene: TRBV10-2
CDR3aa: CASRTPLYNRDTEAFF

v_gene: TRBV12-3/TRBV12-4
CDR3aa: CASSFISGLGNEQFF

v_gene: TRBV20-1
CDR3aa: CSARDFQAGRTYEQYF

v_gene: TRBV7-6
CDR3aa: CASSLVGGKDEKLFF

v_gene: TRBV4-2
CDR3aa: CASSQAGQGAGEQYF

v_gene: TRBV7-8
CDR3aa: CASSLGRGGQPQHF

v_gene: TRBV6-5
CDR3aa: CASSTRRGYNEQFF

v_gene: TRBV28
CDR3aa: CASRTGNQPQHF

v_gene: TRBV20-1
CDR3aa: CSAGGTSSTDTQYF

v_gene: TRBV14
CDR3aa: CASSQVRGSTEAFF